The text below deals with one T cell receptor beta chain. The source of the sample is a study of Graves' ophthalmopathy and Graves' hyperthyroidism. Across the whole study: Peripheral blood was collected at initial diagnosis, before any treatment.

Scientists amplified the TCR beta CDR3 regions from RNA transcripts. An initial RT-PCR round employing HTBI primers preceded a second-round multiplex PCR. A single record per CDR3 protein comes from TCRdb applying MiXCR to the multiplex PCR reads. The repertoire includes some 250,000 distinct CDR3 sequences, 45% to 55% of them detected once, and roughly half sits in the top ten. Ophthalmopathic donors had moderate-to-severe activity, CAS ≥3 and NOSPECS ≥4, with disease that had lasted under 3 months. Other autoimmune diseases, uncontrolled infections, pregnancy or lactation led to the exclusion of patients. The diagnostic workup employed clinical symptoms, serum thyroxine, TRAb, thyroid ultrasound and orbital computed tomography. The V gene lost 1 base and the J gene lost 1 base, with 10 bases spanning the gap. This CDR3 comprises 15 residues. CDR1 MNHNY and CDR2 SVGAGI come from the germline V gene (reference sequence).

The sequence was obtained from an adult man with Graves' ophthalmopathy. The chain recombines TRBV6-6 with TRBJ2-5; either TRBD1 or TRBD2 may supply D (5 bases each). The source material was peripheral blood. The CDR3 DNA reads as TGTGCCAGCAGTTACTGGGGGTCCCTCCAAGAGACCCAGTACTTC. Protein sequence: CASSYWGSLQETQYF.